The T cell receptor (beta chain) described here comes from a study of OX40 agonist ivuxolimab in advanced cancers. On the study more broadly: Eligibility admitted prior anti-PD-1, anti-PD-L1 or anti-CTLA-4 therapy; roughly 39% had some. Regarding the study as a whole: Relatively little clonal expansion, among the lowest observed, appeared in partial responders at 0.1-3.0 mg/kg. Clonal expansion was seen in CD4+ and CD8+ blood T cells by week 6 at 0.1 to 3.0 mg/kg.

Trimming shortened V by 5 bases and J by 7 bases, and 14 bases separated the two germline ends. Germline-derived CDR1 and CDR2 are MNHNS and SASEGT. The CDR3 contains 13 residues. Measured with immunoSEQ multiplex PCR; TCRdb has only the in-frame clones, and not every one. The sample shows around 60,000 clones, roughly nine tenths of them seen only once. This clone was counted only a few times. Its target is unknown. The sample in question was CD4+ or CD8+ T cells sorted from blood, obtained in a trial of the OX40 agonist ivuxolimab. This clonotype was obtained from an adult with an advanced solid tumor such as melanoma, head and neck, liver or kidney cancer. The rearrangement links TRBV6-1 to TRBJ1-2; D possibly corresponds to TRBD1 (5 bases). The CDR3: CASSSTGPSGYTF. CDR3 coding DNA: TGTGCCAGCAGTAGTACGGGACCGTCTGGCTACACCTTC.